This T cell receptor (beta chain) stems from a study of T cells after yellow fever vaccination (dated by TCRdb to between 2019 and 2020). Notes on the research overall: The SMART-Seq v4 Ultra Low Input RNA kit was used to prepare libraries from fractions with low cell numbers. Two healthy male donors, one aged 18 to 29 and one aged 30 to 39 years, were included in the cohort. Blood was drawn at multiple timepoints before and after primary and secondary immunization, with bulk PBMC replicates and cell subsets isolated. To track T-cell clones before and after primary and booster YFV17D yellow fever vaccination, bulk TCR alpha and beta repertoires were sequenced longitudinally. Overall study results and their limits: Because the study included only a couple of donors, the extent to which the findings can be generalized is limited. Compared with the primary T-cell response, the secondary T-cell response was weaker but faster, peaking on day 5 rather than day 15. FACS-sorted repertoires could contain abundant contaminating clonotypes from the bulk population, so computational filtering was required. A small share of clonotypes was detected in both CD4 and CD8 compartments, with the overlap likely arising from convergent recombination. Most clones expanded after primary vaccination (around 97% of CD4 and roughly 90% of CD8) were re-detected after the booster, suggesting that broad memory maintenance occurred.

TCR cDNA was made using 5'RACE template switching, a step that added a universal primer site and unique molecular identifiers. Priming of cDNA synthesis was performed from both the TCR alpha and TCR beta constant segments. Two PCR steps were used to amplify libraries, with sample barcodes and sequencing adapters being added in the second step. Sequencing of libraries was done on Illumina HiSeq 2500 (2x100 bp) or NovaSeq (2x150 bp). As for the authors' bioinformatics: Reads were demultiplexed and collapsed into UMI consensus sequences with MIGEC, and V(D)J alignment was performed with MiXCR. Vaccine-responding clonotypes were identified with edgeR using replicate PBMC samples, with FDR below 0.01 and a log2 fold change above 5 up to day 15 being required. Bulk clonotypes were assigned CD4 or CD8 identity according to which sequenced CD4 or CD8 repertoire held them at higher abundance. TCRdb applied fastp at Q25 and MiXCR to the public reads, then kept only in-frame beta chains. Rows are combined by CDR3 protein, so each entry shows the most common genes and DNA. These V and J calls originate from TCRdb's pipeline instead of the authors' own analysis. Across this sample there are hundreds of thousands of distinct CDR3 sequences, with approximately 16% seen only once. The ten largest clones take up approximately 15% of the sample.

Taken with the paper, the label for treatment or condition translates to: live attenuated yellow fever vaccine strain. At every blood-draw timepoint, two biological replicates of bulk PBMCs were collected. PBMCs were isolated from peripheral blood using a standard Ficoll-Paque protocol. TriZol was used to extract RNA from bulk PBMCs, from CD4 and CD8 fractions, and from dextramer-positive and dextramer-negative fractions. Spanning cysteine to phenylalanine, the CDR3 consists of 14 amino acids. Only the CDR3 DNA stays, 42 bases, in frame from base 1. V loses 2 bases of germline sequence and J loses 4 bases, and the interval between the two ends is 10 bases. Reading the germline V gene gives CDR1 SGHRS and CDR2 YFSETQ. This clonotype was found a few times. The clone's antigen remains unknown. No base quality information exists; no much larger clone differs at one position.

The input for sequencing was PBMCs, taken 5 days after the first yellow fever vaccination. Recombination connected TRBV5-1 to TRBJ2-1; TRBD1 is a possible D gene, resting on 5 matching bases. The clonotype was recovered from a man between 18 and 29 years old who received the YFV17D yellow fever vaccine. Here the CDR3 is given as CASSFRTPYNEQFF. The bases are TGCGCCAGCAGCTTCAGGACACCATACAATGAGCAGTTCTTC.